This TCR beta chain was documented in a study of identical twins. The donors were all healthy and Caucasian. CDR3 length: 16 amino acids. Germline V lookup: CDR1 SGHTA, CDR2 FQGNSA. V lost 6 bases, J lost 1 base, and 8 bases stayed unmatched. Study conclusions and caveats: Compared with unrelated sharing, twin-shared out-of-frame alpha sequences had more low-probability sequences. Findings came from cross-sectional statistics, without long-term follow-up of donors.

Each CDR3 protein is one row after TCRdb ran MiXCR on the 5' RACE reads. This sample has some 560,000 distinct CDR3 sequences, with over 8.5% found just once. This clonotype came up many times. Antigen specificity is unknown. These records were also assigned to another study, of yellow fever vaccine responses in identical twins.

Material for sequencing was PBMCs. This receptor was obtained from a woman between 18 and 29 years old in good health. The chain employs TRBV7-2 and TRBJ2-3; 9 nucleotides line up with TRBD1. The CDR3 DNA follows: TGTGCCAGCAGACAAACCAGGACAGGGGGCACAGATACGCAGTATTTT. Protein sequence: CASRQTRTGGTDTQYF.